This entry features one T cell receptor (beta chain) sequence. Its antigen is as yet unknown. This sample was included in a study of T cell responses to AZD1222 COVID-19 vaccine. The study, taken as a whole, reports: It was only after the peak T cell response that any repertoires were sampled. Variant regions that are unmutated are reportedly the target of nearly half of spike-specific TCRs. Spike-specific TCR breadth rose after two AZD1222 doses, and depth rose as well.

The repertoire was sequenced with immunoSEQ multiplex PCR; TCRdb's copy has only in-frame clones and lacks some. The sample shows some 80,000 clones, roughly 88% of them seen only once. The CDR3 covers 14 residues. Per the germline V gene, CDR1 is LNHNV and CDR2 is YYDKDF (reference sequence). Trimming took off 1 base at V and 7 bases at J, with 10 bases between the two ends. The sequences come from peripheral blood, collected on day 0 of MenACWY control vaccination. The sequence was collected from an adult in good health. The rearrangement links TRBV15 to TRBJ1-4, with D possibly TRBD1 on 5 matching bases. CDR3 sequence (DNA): TGTGCCACCAGCAGAGGAGGGGACTCTGAAAAACTGTTTTTT. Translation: CATSRGGDSEKLFF.